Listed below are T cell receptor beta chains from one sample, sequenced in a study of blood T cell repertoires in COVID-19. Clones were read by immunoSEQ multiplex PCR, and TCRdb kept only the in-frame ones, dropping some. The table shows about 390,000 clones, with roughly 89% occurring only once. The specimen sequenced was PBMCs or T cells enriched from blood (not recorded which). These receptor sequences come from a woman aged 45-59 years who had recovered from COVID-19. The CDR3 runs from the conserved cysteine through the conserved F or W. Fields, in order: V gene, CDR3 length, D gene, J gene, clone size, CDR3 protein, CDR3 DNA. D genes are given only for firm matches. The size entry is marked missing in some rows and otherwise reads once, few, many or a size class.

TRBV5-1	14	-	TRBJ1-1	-	CASSSPGGNTEAFF	TGCGCCAGCAGCTCCCCGGGGGGGAACACTGAAGCTTTCTTT
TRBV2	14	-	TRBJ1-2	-	CASSDITANYGYTF	TGTGCCAGCAGTGATATAACAGCTAACTATGGCTACACCTTC
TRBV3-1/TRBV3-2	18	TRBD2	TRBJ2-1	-	CASSQAASGLAGYNEQFF	TGTGCCAGCAGCCAAGCGGCTAGCGGCCTTGCGGGGTATAATGAGCAGTTCTTC
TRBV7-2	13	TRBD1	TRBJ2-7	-	CASSSQGAYEQYF	TGTGCCAGCAGCTCTCAGGGGGCCTACGAGCAGTACTTC
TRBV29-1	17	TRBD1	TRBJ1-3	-	CSVPGTGFTNSGNTIYF	TGCAGCGTGCCCGGGACAGGGTTTACTAACTCTGGAAACACCATATATTTT
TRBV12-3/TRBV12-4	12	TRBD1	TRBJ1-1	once	CASRTGGGEAFF	TGTGCCAGCAGGACAGGGGGCGGTGAAGCTTTCTTT
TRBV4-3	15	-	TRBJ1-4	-	CASSQNRDGNEKLFF	TGCGCCAGCAGCCAGAACAGGGATGGTAATGAAAAACTGTTTTTT
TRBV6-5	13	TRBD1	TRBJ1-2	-	CASSTGGLLGYTF	TGTGCCAGCAGCACAGGGGGGTTGCTCGGCTACACCTTC
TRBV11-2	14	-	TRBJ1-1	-	CASSLDPGSTEAFF	TGTGCCAGCAGCTTAGACCCAGGGTCCACTGAAGCTTTCTTT
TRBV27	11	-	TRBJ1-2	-	CASFGGYGYTF	TGTGCCAGCTTTGGCGGCTATGGCTACACCTTC
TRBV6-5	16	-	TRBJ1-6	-	CASSYGPSSYNSPLHF	TGTGCCAGCAGTTATGGGCCGAGCTCCTATAATTCACCCCTCCACTTT
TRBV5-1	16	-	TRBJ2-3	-	CASSLVRPGSTDTQYF	TGCGCCAGCAGCTTGGTAAGGCCGGGGAGCACAGATACGCAGTATTTT
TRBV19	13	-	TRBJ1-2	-	CASTTAYNYGYTF	TGTGCCAGCACCACAGCATATAACTATGGCTACACCTTC
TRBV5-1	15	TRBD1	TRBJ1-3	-	CASSSDRVGGNTIYF	TGCGCCAGCAGCTCCGACAGGGTGGGAGGAAACACCATATATTTT
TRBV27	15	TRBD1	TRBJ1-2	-	CASSSQGDRNYGYTF	TGTGCCAGCAGTTCCCAGGGGGATCGTAACTATGGCTACACCTTC
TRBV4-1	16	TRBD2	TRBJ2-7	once	CASSQELAGGVYEQYF	TGCGCCAGCAGCCAAGAACTAGCGGGGGGGGTCTACGAGCAGTACTTC
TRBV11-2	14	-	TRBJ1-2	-	CASSLDGSNYGYTF	TGTGCCAGCAGCTTAGACGGGTCTAACTATGGCTACACCTTC
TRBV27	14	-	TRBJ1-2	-	CASSLSSSGLGYTF	TGTGCCAGCAGTTTATCTTCTTCAGGTCTTGGCTACACCTTC
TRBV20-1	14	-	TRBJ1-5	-	CSASGGSSNQPQHF	TGCAGTGCTAGTGGAGGCAGTAGCAATCAGCCCCAGCATTTT
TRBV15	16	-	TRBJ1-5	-	CATSIGLGPSNQPQHF	TGTGCCACCAGCATCGGTTTGGGGCCCAGCAATCAGCCCCAGCATTTT
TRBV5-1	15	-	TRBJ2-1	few	CASMRGQVTYNEQFF	TGCGCCAGCATGCGGGGGCAGGTCACCTACAATGAGCAGTTCTTC
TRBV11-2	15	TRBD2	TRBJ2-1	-	CASSFSGEKQREQFF	TGTGCCAGCAGCTTTAGCGGGGAGAAACAACGGGAGCAGTTCTTC
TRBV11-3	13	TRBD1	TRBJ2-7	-	CASSPGQGYEQYF	TGTGCCAGCAGTCCGGGACAGGGCTACGAGCAGTACTTC
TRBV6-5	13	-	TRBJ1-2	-	CASSYAGNYGYTF	TGTGCCAGCAGTTACGCCGGTAACTATGGCTACACCTTC
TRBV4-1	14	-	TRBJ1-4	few	CASRLDTAGEKLFF	TGCGCCAGCCGCCTGGACACGGCCGGCGAAAAACTGTTTTTT
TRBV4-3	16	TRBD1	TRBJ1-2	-	CASSRYWTGEDYGYTF	TGCGCCAGCAGCCGGTACTGGACAGGGGAGGACTATGGCTACACCTTC
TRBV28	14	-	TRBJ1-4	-	CASSLYRDGEKLFF	TGTGCCAGCAGTTTATACAGGGATGGCGAAAAACTGTTTTTT
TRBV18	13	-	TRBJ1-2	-	CASSPERSYGYTF	TGTGCCAGCTCCCCAGAAAGGAGCTATGGCTACACCTTC
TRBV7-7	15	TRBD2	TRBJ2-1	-	CASSLETSEYNEQFF	TGTGCTAGCAGCTTAGAGACTAGCGAGTACAATGAGCAGTTCTTC
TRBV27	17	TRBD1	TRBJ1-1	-	CASSLRPGQGSNTEAFF	TGTGCCAGCAGTCTCCGACCGGGACAGGGATCCAACACTGAAGCTTTCTTT
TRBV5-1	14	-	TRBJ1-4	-	CASSLAGGPEKLFF	TGCGCCAGCAGCTTGGCCGGAGGTCCCGAAAAACTGTTTTTT
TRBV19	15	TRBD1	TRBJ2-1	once	CASSIVGGGQNEQFF	TGTGCCAGTAGTATCGTAGGGGGCGGTCAAAATGAGCAGTTCTTC
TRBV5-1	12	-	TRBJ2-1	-	CASSYSYNEQFF	TGCGCCAGCAGCTACAGCTACAATGAGCAGTTCTTC
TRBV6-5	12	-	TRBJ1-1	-	CATEGRSTEAFF	TGTGCCACCGAGGGGAGGTCCACTGAAGCTTTCTTT
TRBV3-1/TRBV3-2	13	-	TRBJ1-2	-	CASSHQGGRGYTF	TGTGCCAGCAGCCACCAAGGAGGTCGGGGCTACACCTTC
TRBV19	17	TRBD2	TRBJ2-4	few	CASSIGGGGGAKNIQYF	TGTGCCAGTAGTATAGGCGGCGGGGGAGGTGCCAAAAACATTCAGTACTTC
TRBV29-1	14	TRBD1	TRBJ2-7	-	CSVLRGQGSYEQYF	TGCAGCGTTCTAAGGGGACAGGGGAGTTACGAGCAGTACTTC
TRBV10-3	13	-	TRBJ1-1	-	CAISEPGGTEAFF	TGTGCCATCAGTGAACCGGGGGGGACTGAAGCTTTCTTT
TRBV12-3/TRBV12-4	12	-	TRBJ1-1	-	CASSPPGTEAFF	TGTGCCAGCAGTCCTCCGGGCACTGAAGCTTTCTTT
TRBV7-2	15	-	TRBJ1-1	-	CASSFWTVLNTEAFF	TGTGCCAGCAGCTTCTGGACAGTTTTGAACACTGAAGCTTTCTTT
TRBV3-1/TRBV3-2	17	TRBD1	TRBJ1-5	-	CASSPGQAASGNQPQHF	TGTGCCAGCAGCCCGGGACAGGCAGCATCTGGCAATCAGCCCCAGCATTTT
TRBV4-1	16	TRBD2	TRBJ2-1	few	CASSQEGLGTYNEQFF	TGCGCCAGCAGCCAAGAGGGACTAGGGACCTACAATGAGCAGTTCTTC
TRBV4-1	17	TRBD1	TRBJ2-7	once	CASSQELGDRGNYEQYF	TGCGCCAGCAGCCAAGAGTTGGGGGACAGGGGAAACTACGAGCAGTACTTC
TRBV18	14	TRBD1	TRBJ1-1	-	CASSPQDRRTEAFF	TGTGCCAGCTCACCACAGGACAGGAGAACTGAAGCTTTCTTT
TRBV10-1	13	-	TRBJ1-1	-	CASSVGQENQAFF	TGCGCCAGCAGTGTGGGCCAGGAAAACCAAGCTTTCTTT
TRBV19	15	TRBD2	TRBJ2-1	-	CASTRAGGPVNEQFF	TGTGCCAGTACCCGAGCGGGGGGGCCGGTCAATGAGCAGTTCTTC
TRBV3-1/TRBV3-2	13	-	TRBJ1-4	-	CASSPTRGEKLFF	TGTGCCAGCAGCCCCACCCGGGGGGAAAAACTGTTTTTT
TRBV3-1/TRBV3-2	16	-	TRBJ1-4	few	CASSPLRDTTNEKLFF	TGTGCCAGCAGCCCTCTCCGGGACACAACTAATGAAAAACTGTTTTTT
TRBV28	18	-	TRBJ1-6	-	CASSFMRKGGSYNSPLHF	TGTGCCAGCAGTTTTATGAGGAAAGGTGGATCCTATAATTCACCCCTCCACTTT
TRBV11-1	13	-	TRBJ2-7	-	CASSSPSTVKEYF	TGTGCCAGCAGTTCCCCATCCACAGTTAAGGAGTACTTC
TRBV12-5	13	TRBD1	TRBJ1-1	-	CASGRHHRGGSLF	TGTGCTAGTGGTCGACACCACAGGGGGGGGTCTTTGTTT
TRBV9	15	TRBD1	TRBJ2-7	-	CASSEGTVSSYEQYF	TGTGCCAGCAGCGAAGGGACAGTCAGCTCCTACGAGCAGTACTTC
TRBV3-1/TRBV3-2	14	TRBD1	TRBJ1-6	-	CASSGWDSDSPLHF	TGTGCCAGCAGCGGTTGGGACAGCGATTCACCCCTCCACTTT
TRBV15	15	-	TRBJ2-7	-	CATSRDRGALDEQYF	TGTGCCACCAGCAGAGATCGGGGGGCCCTAGACGAGCAGTACTTC
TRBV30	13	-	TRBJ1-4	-	CAWRAPSREKLFF	TGTGCCTGGAGGGCACCATCCAGGGAAAAACTGTTTTTT